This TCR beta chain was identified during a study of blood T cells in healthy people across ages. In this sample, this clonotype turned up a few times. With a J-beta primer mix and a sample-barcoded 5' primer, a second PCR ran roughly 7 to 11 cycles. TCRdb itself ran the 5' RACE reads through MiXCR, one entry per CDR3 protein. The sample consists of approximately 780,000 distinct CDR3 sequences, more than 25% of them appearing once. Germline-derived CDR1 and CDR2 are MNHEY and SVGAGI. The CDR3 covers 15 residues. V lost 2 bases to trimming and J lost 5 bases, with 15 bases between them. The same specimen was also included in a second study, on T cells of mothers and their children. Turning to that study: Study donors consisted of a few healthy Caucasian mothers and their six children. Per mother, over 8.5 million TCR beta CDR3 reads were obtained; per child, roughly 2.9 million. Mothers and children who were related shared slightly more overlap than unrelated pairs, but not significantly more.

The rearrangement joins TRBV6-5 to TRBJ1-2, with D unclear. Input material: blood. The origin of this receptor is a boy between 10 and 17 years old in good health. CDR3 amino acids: CASSYTLGSFYGYTF. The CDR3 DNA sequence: TGTGCCAGCAGTTACACCCTGGGGAGTTTTTATGGCTACACCTTC.